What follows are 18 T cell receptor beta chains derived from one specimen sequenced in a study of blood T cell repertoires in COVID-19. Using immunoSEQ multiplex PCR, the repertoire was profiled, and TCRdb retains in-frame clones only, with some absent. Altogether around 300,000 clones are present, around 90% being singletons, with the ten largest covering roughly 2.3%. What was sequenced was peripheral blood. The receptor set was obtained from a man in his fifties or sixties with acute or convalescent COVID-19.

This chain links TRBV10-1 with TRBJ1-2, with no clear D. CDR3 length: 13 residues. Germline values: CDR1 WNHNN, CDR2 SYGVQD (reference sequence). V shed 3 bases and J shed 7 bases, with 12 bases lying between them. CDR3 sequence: CASSDGINGGYTF. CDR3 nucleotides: TGCGCCAGCAGTGACGGGATTAATGGTGGCTACACCTTC.

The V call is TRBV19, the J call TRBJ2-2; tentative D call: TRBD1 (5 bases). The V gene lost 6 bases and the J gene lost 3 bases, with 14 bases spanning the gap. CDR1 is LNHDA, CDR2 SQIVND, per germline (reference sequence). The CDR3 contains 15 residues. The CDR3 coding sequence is TGTGCCAGTAGGCCCAGGGTAGGGTACACCGGGGAGCTGTTTTTT. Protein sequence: CASRPRVGYTGELFF. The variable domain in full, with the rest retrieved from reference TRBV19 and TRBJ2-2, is DGGITQSPKYLFRKEGQNVTLSCEQNLNHDAMYWYRQDPGQGLRLIYYSQIVNDFQKGDIAEGYSVSREKKESFPLTVTSAQKNPTAFYLCASRPRVGYTGELFFGEGSRLTVL.

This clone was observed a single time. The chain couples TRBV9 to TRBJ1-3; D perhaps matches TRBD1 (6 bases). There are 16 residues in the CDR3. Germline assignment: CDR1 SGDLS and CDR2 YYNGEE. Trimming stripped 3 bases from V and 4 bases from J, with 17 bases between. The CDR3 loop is CASSGGVGRGGNTIYF. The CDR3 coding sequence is TGTGCCAGCAGCGGAGGGGTCGGCAGGGGAGGAAACACCATATATTTT.

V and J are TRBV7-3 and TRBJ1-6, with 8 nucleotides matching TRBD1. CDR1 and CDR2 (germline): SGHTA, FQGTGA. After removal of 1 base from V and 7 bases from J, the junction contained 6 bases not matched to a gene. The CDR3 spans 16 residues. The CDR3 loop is CASSLMAGGWNSPLHF. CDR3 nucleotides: TGTGCCAGCAGCTTAATGGCAGGGGGCTGGAATTCACCCCTCCACTTT.

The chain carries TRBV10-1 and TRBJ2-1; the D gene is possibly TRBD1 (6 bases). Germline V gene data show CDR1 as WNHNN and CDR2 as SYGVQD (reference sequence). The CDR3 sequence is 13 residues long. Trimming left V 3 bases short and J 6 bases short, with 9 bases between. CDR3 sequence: CASSDVGANEQFF. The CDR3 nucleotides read TGCGCCAGCAGTGATGTGGGGGCCAATGAGCAGTTCTTC.

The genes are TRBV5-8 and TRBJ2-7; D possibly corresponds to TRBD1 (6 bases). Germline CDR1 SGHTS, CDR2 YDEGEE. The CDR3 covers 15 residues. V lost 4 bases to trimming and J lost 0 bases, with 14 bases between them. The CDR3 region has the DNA TGTGCCAGCAGCCCGGGACATTCGAGCTCCTACGAGCAGTACTTC. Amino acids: CASSPGHSSSYEQYF.

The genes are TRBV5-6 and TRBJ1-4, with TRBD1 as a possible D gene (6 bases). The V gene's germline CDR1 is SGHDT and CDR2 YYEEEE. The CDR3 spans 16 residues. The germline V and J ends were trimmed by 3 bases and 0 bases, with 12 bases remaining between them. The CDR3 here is CASSWGLQATNEKLFF. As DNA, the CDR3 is TGTGCCAGCAGCTGGGGGCTGCAGGCAACTAATGAAAAACTGTTTTTT. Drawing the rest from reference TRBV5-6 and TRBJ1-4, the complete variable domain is DAGVTQSPTHLIKTRGQQVTLRCSPKSGHDTVSWYQQALGQGPQFIFQYYEEEERQRGNFPDRFSGHQFPNYSSELNVNALLLGDSALYLCASSWGLQATNEKLFFGSGTQLSVL.

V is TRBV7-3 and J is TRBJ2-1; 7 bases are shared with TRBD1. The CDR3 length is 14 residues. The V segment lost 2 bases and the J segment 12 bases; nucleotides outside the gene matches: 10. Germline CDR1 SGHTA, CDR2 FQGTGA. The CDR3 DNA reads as TGTGCCAGCAGCTTAGAGGGGGCGGGCTTCGTGCAGTTCTTC. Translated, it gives CASSLEGAGFVQFF.

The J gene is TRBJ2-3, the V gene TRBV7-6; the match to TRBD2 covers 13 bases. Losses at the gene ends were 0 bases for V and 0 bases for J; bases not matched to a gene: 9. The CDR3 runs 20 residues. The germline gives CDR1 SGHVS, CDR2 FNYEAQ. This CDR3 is CASSLAQGTSGENSTDTQYF. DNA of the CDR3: TGTGCCAGCAGCTTAGCCCAAGGGACTAGCGGGGAGAACAGCACAGATACGCAGTATTTT.

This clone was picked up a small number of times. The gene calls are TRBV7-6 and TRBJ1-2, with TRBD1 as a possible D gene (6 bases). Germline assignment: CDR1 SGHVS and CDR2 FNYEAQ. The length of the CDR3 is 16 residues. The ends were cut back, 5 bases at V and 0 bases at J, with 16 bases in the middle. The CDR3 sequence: CASSPGAGGPNYGYTF. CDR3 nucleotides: TGTGCCAGCAGCCCAGGGGCGGGGGGCCCTAACTATGGCTACACCTTC.

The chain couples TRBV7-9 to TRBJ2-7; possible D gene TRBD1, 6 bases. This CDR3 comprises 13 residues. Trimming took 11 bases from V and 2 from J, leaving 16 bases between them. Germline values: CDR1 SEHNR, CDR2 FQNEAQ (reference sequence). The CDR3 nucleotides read TGTGCCGTGACCCAGGGGCCCCCCTACGAGCAGTACTTC. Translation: CAVTQGPPYEQYF.

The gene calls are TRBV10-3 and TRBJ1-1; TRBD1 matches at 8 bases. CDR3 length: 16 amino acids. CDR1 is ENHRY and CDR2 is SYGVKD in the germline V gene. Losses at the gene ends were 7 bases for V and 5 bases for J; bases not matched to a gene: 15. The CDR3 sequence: CAITGADRGWGTEAFF. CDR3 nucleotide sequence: TGTGCCATCACCGGCGCAGACAGGGGTTGGGGGACTGAAGCTTTCTTT.

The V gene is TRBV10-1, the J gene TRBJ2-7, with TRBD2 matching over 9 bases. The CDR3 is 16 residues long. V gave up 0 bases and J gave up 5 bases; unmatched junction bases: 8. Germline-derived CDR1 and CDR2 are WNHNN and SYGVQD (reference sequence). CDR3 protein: CASSESRRGGLDEQYF. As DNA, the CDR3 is TGCGCCAGCAGTGAGTCGCGGCGGGGGGGCCTCGACGAGCAGTACTTC.

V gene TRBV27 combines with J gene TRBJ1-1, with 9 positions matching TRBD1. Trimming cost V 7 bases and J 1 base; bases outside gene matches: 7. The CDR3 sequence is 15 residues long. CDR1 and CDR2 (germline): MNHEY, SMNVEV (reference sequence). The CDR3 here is CASKWDRASNTEAFF. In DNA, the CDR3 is TGTGCCAGCAAGTGGGACAGGGCCTCGAACACTGAAGCTTTCTTT.

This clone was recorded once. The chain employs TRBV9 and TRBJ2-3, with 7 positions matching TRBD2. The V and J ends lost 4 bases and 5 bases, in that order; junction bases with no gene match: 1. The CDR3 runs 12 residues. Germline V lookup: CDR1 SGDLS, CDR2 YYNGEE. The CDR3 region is CASSPSGDTQYF. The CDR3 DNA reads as TGTGCCAGCAGCCCTAGCGGAGATACGCAGTATTTT.

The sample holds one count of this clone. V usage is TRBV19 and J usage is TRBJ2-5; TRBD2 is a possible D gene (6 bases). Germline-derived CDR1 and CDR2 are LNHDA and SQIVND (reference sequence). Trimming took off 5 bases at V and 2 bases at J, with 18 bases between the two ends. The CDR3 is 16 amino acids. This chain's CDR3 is CASSPDFGTAQETQYF. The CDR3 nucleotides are TGTGCCAGTAGTCCTGATTTTGGGACTGCACAAGAGACCCAGTACTTC.

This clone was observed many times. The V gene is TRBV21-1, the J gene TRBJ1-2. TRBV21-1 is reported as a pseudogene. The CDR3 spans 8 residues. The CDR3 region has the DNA TGTTCGGGTGACGGCTACACCTTC. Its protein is CSGDGYTF.

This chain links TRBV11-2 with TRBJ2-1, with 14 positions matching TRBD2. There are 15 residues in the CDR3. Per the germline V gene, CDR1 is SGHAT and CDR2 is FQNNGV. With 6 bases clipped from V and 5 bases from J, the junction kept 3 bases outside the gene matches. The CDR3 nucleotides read TGTGCCAGCAGACGACTAGCGGGGGGGAACAATGAGCAGTTCTTC. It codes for CASRRLAGGNNEQFF.